The clone carrying this T cell receptor (beta chain) was detected once. The source of the sample is a study of CD8+ T cells in alopecia areata. Reverse transcription of extracted RNA yielded cDNA, which provided the sequencing template. Using immunoSEQ multiplex PCR, the repertoire was profiled, and TCRdb retains in-frame clones only, with some absent. The sample shows over 95,000 clones, 50% to 75% of them seen only once. This sample's treatment: oral pan-JAK inhibitor, 5-10 mg twice daily. There are 14 residues in the CDR3. Trimming pared 2 bases from V and 1 base from J, leaving 8 bases between. Per germline, CDR1 MNHEY and CDR2 SMNVEV (reference sequence).

The source of this sequence is a human donor with alopecia areata. The J gene is TRBJ1-1, the V gene TRBV27; no reliable D call. The material was CD8+ T cells sorted from blood, obtained at week 4, from a patient treated with tofacitinib. CDR3 sequence reads: CASSLMDENTEAFF. CDR3 nucleotides: TGTGCCAGCAGTTTAATGGACGAGAACACTGAAGCTTTCTTT.